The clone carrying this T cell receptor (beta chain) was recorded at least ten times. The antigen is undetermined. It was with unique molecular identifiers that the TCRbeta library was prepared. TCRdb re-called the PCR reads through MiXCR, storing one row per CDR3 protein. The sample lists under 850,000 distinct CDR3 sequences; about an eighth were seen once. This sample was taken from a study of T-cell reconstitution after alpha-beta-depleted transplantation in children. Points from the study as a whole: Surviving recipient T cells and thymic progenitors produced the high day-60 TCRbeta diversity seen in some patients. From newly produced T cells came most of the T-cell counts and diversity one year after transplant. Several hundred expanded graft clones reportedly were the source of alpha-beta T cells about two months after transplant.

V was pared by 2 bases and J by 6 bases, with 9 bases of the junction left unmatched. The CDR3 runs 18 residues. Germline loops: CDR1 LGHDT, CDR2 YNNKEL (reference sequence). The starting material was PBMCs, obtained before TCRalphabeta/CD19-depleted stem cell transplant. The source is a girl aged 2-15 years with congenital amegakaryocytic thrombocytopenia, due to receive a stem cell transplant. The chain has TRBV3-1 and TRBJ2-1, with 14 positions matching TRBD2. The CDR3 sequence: CASSQLTSGRVRPNEQFF. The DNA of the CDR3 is TGTGCCAGCAGCCAATTGACTAGCGGGAGGGTCCGACCCAATGAGCAGTTCTTC.